A single T cell receptor (beta chain) is shown here with its context. What it recognizes is unknown. The data originate from a study of OX40 agonist ivuxolimab in advanced cancers. At the level of the study: As their treatment, patients were administered ivuxolimab, an agonistic anti-OX40 (CD134) antibody. Hepatocellular carcinoma, melanoma, renal cell or head and neck cancer was diagnosed in the dose-escalation patients. Partial responses were achieved by three patients, of whom one had hepatocellular carcinoma and two had cutaneous melanoma. Findings of the study overall: Also present in some nonresponders was a low level of normalized T-cell clonal expansion.

Germline V gene data show CDR1 as MDHEN and CDR2 as SYDVKM. There are 15 residues in the CDR3. With V trimmed by 6 bases and J by 9 bases, 11 bases remained unmatched. Measured with immunoSEQ multiplex PCR; TCRdb has only the in-frame clones, and not every one. Seen here are 15,000 to 20,000 clones, 70% to 90% observed once, and the top ten hold 25% to 30%. The sample consisted of CD4+ or CD8+ T cells sorted from blood, taken in a trial of the OX40 agonist ivuxolimab. This chain links TRBV28 with TRBJ1-6, with 7 bases matching TRBD1. This clonotype originated in an adult with an advanced solid tumor such as melanoma, head and neck, liver or kidney cancer. In DNA form, the CDR3 reads TGTGCCAGCAGGGCCAGACAGGGTTGGAGTTCACCCCTCCACTTT. It is translated as CASRARQGWSSPLHF.